The 8 T cell receptor beta chains below all came from one sample that was sequenced in a study of T cell responses to AZD1222 COVID-19 vaccine. The protocol was immunoSEQ multiplex PCR, while the TCRdb copy is restricted to in-frame clones and leaves out a portion. Seen here are tens of thousands of clones, 80% to 90% observed once, and the top ten hold 6.9%. Source: peripheral blood, taken 28 days after the second AZD1222 dose. Receptors originate from an adult who received the AZD1222 COVID-19 vaccine.

The V gene is TRBV20-1, the J gene TRBJ2-1; D perhaps matches TRBD2 (6 bases). From germline, CDR1 is DFQATT and CDR2 SNEGSKA (reference sequence). The CDR3 loop spans 11 amino acids. V was cut by 5 bases and J by 7 bases, with 9 bases left in between. As DNA, the CDR3 is TGCAGTGCTGGGGGGTATAATGAGCAGTTCTTC. This sequence encodes CSAGGYNEQFF.

The chain combines TRBV7-8 with TRBJ1-4; 7 nucleotides align to TRBD1. V trimming: 5 bases; J trimming: 1 base; junction bases outside the gene matches: 7. CDR3 length: 16 residues. Per the germline V gene, CDR1 is SGHVS and CDR2 is FQNEAQ. This CDR3 reads CASSIYRGRTNEKLFF. DNA of the CDR3: TGTGCCAGCAGCATATACAGGGGCCGAACTAATGAAAAACTGTTTTTT. Complete variable domain (other parts from reference TRBV7-8 and TRBJ1-4): GAGVSQSPRYKVAKRGQDVALRCDPISGHVSLFWYQQALGQGPEFLTYFQNEAQLDKSGLPSDRFFAERPEGSVSTLKIQRTQQEDSAVYLCASSIYRGRTNEKLFFGSGTQLSVL.

The rearrangement uses TRBV29-1 and TRBJ2-7; 10 bases match TRBD1. Germline CDR1 is SQVTM and CDR2 is ANQGSEA. The ends lost 6 bases at V and 4 bases at J; junction bases unmatched: 12. The CDR3 has 15 amino acids. The CDR3 DNA is TGCAGCGTCTTACCAGGACAGGGGGTTACGTACGAGCAGTACTTC. It encodes CSVLPGQGVTYEQYF.

Comments on this clone: Its ends do not fully match the called genes, so a read error is possible. The chain employs TRBV6-5 and TRBJ1-1; 7 bases are shared with TRBD1. The CDR3 sequence is 13 residues long. The V gene's germline CDR1 is MNHEY and CDR2 SVGAGI. The CDR3 loop reads CASSYDGTVLSLF. CDR3 bases: TGTGCCAGCAGCTACGATGGGACAGTATTATCCCTATTT.

This chain links TRBV28 with TRBJ2-7, with 9 bases identical to TRBD1. V lost 3 bases to trimming and J lost 2 bases; unmatched junction nucleotides: 5. The CDR3 totals 15 residues. Germline V CDR1 and CDR2: MDHEN, SYDVKM. Here the CDR3 DNA reads TGTGCCAGCAGTTTTTCCGGGACAGGGACCTACGAGCAGTACTTC. Residues: CASSFSGTGTYEQYF. Full variable domain (remainder filled in from reference TRBV28 and TRBJ2-7): DVKVTQSSRYLVKRTGEKVFLECVQDMDHENMFWYRQDPGLGLRLIYFSYDVKMKEKGDIPEGYSVSREKKERFSLILESASTNQTSMYLCASSFSGTGTYEQYFGPGTRLTVT.

The rearrangement joins TRBV20-1 to TRBJ1-2; the D is unclear. Germline V lookup: CDR1 DFQATT, CDR2 SNEGSKA (reference sequence). Trimming left V 6 bases short and J 7 bases short, with 12 bases between. This CDR3 has 11 amino acids. The CDR3 loop is CSAKKDGGYTF. The DNA of the CDR3 is TGCAGTGCCAAAAAAGATGGTGGCTACACCTTC.

J is TRBJ1-3 and V is TRBV2; D perhaps matches TRBD1 (6 bases). The CDR3 runs to 13 residues. Per the germline V gene, CDR1 is SNHLY and CDR2 is FYNNEI. The V and J ends lost 8 bases and 1 base respectively, with 9 bases between them. CDR3 protein: CASGRGSGNTIYF. As DNA, the CDR3 is TGTGCCAGCGGCAGGGGATCTGGAAACACCATATATTTT.

The chain carries TRBV7-3 and TRBJ2-1; D is possibly TRBD2 (6 bases). Germline V gene lookup returns CDR1 SGHTA and CDR2 FQGTGA. The CDR3 spans 15 residues. Trimming shortened V by 5 bases and J by 7 bases, and 18 bases separated the two germline ends. The CDR3 region is CASSPGGTPGNEQFF. In DNA form, the CDR3 reads TGTGCCAGCAGCCCCGGCGGGACCCCAGGGAATGAGCAGTTCTTC. Filled out from reference TRBV7-3 and TRBJ2-1, the complete variable domain reads GAGVSQTPSNKVTEKGKYVELRCDPISGHTALYWYRQSLGQGPEFLIYFQGTGAADDSGLPNDRFFAVRPEGSVSTLKIQRTERGDSAVYLCASSPGGTPGNEQFFGPGTRLTVL.